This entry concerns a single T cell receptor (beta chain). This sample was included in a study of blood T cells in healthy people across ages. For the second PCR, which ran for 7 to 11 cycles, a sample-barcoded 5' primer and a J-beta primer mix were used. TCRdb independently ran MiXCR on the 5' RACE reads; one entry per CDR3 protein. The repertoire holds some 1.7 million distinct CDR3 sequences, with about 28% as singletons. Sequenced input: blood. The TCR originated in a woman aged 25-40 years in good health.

The CDR3 here is CASSEQQGSSGANVLTF. The CDR3 nucleotides read TGTGCCAGCAGCGAGCAACAGGGGAGCTCTGGGGCCAACGTCCTGACTTTC. The chain recombines TRBV27 with TRBJ2-6, with 7 bases identical to TRBD1. Trimming at V came to 6 bases and at J to 0 bases, leaving 8 bases not matched to a gene. Looked up from germline, CDR1 is MNHEY and CDR2 is SMNVEV (reference sequence). The CDR3 runs 17 residues.